This entry lists 22 T cell receptor beta chains sequenced from one sample in a study of intratumoral heterogeneity in liver cancer. Profiled with immunoSEQ multiplex PCR; TCRdb holds only in-frame clones, not every one. The table records 20,000 to 25,000 clones, around 67% of them present only once. Source: tumor-adjacent normal tissue, taken before any cancer treatment. These TCRs come from a woman in her 70s with hepatocellular carcinoma.

A few counts support this clone. The rearrangement joins TRBV28 to TRBJ2-1; D unclear. The V gene lost 6 bases and the J gene lost 6 bases, with 12 bases spanning the gap. From germline, CDR1 is MDHEN and CDR2 SYDVKM. This CDR3 is built from 13 residues. CDR3 sequence (DNA): TGTGCCAGCAGCACAGTGTCGGGCAATGAGCAGTTCTTC. This gives the protein CASSTVSGNEQFF.

V and J are TRBV15 and TRBJ2-1, with 8 nucleotides matching TRBD2. After removal of 3 bases from V and 10 bases from J, the junction contained 8 bases not matched to a gene. This CDR3 has 14 amino acids. The V gene's germline CDR1 is LNHNV and CDR2 YYDKDF (reference sequence). The CDR3 is CATSSPGLVMEQFF. CDR3 sequence (DNA): TGTGCCACCAGCAGCCCGGGACTAGTCATGGAGCAGTTCTTC.

The genes are TRBV5-5 and TRBJ2-1; D is ambiguous. Germline V gives CDR1 SGHKS, CDR2 YYEKEE (reference sequence). With 4 bases removed from V and 8 bases from J, the gap between germline ends came to 19 bases. The CDR3 sequence is 15 residues long. CDR3 sequence reads: CASSLLNPAGDEQFF. CDR3 nucleotides: TGTGCCAGCAGCCTGCTCAATCCCGCAGGCGATGAGCAGTTCTTC. Variable domain in full (rest from reference TRBV5-5 and TRBJ2-1): DAGVTQSPTHLIKTRGQQVTLRCSPISGHKSVSWYQQVLGQGPQFIFQYYEKEERGRGNFPDRFSARQFPNYSSELNVNALLLGDSALYLCASSLLNPAGDEQFFGPGTRLTVL.

This clone came up a few times. The rearrangement joins TRBV7-9 to TRBJ1-2, with D maybe TRBD1 (5 bases). V dropped 1 base and J dropped 4 bases, with 7 bases sitting between them. In germline, CDR1 is SEHNR, CDR2 FQNEAQ (reference sequence). The CDR3 is made up of 13 amino acids. CDR3 in amino acids: CASSLGQSYGYTF. The CDR3 DNA reads TGTGCCAGCAGCTTAGGACAGTCCTATGGCTACACCTTC.

The rearrangement links TRBV19 to TRBJ2-7, with a tentative D call TRBD2 (5 bases). This CDR3 has 13 amino acids. The V gene's germline CDR1 is LNHDA and CDR2 SQIVND (reference sequence). The V and J ends lost 5 bases and 0 bases respectively, with 8 bases between them. This CDR3 reads CASSVAGSYEQYF. For the CDR3, the DNA is TGTGCCAGTAGTGTCGCGGGCTCCTACGAGCAGTACTTC.

This clone was picked up a small number of times. The chain employs TRBV27 and TRBJ2-7; TRBD2 matches 9 bases. J gave up 3 bases and V 3 bases, and 0 bases lay outside the gene matches. This CDR3 spans 13 amino acids. Per the germline V gene, CDR1 is MNHEY and CDR2 is SMNVEV (reference sequence). In DNA, the CDR3 is TGTGCCAGCAGTTTGACTAGCGGCTACGAGCAGTACTTC. Its translation is CASSLTSGYEQYF.

The rearrangement uses TRBV3-1 (or the pseudogene TRBV3-2) and TRBJ2-5, with D hard to call. CDR1 and CDR2 (germline): LGHDT, YNNKEL (reference sequence). V dropped 2 bases and J dropped 2 bases, with 12 bases sitting between them. This CDR3 is built from 15 residues. CDR3 protein: CASSQSRVQQETQYF. For the CDR3, the DNA is TGTGCCAGCAGCCAATCTCGGGTCCAACAAGAGACCCAGTACTTC.

The chain has TRBV7-9 and TRBJ2-3; 9 nucleotides match TRBD2. Germline CDR1 reads SEHNR; CDR2 reads FQNEAQ (reference sequence). Unmatched junction bases numbered 13, after V lost 3 bases and J lost 0 bases. The CDR3 totals 19 residues. CDR3 region: CASSFSGIAGVLSTDTQYF. In DNA form, the CDR3 reads TGTGCCAGCAGCTTCTCTGGCATAGCGGGAGTTCTTAGCACAGATACGCAGTATTTT.

The chain carries TRBV28 and TRBJ2-2, with 8 bases that match TRBD2. This CDR3 region has 15 residues. From germline, CDR1 is MDHEN and CDR2 SYDVKM. J was trimmed by 9 bases and V by 6 bases; bases with no gene match: 12. The CDR3: CASSRRAGTSRELFF. The CDR3 DNA is TGTGCCAGCAGCAGAAGGGCCGGGACTAGTAGGGAGCTGTTTTTT.

This sequence joins TRBV28 and TRBJ2-5, with TRBD1 matching 9 bases. CDR1 is MDHEN and CDR2 is SYDVKM in the germline V gene. This CDR3 has 15 residues. The junction had 10 bases not matched to a gene; V was cut back by 6 bases and J by 5 bases. In DNA form, the CDR3 reads TGTGCCAGCAGCTCGGGACAGGGAAATCGGGAGACCCAGTACTTC. The encoded protein is CASSSGQGNRETQYF.

The chain has TRBV5-1 and TRBJ2-7; no firm D call. CDR1 and CDR2 (germline): SGHRS, YFSETQ. Trimming took 0 bases from V and 7 from J, leaving 8 bases between them. The CDR3 has 12 amino acids. The CDR3 is CASSLDYGEQYF. The CDR3 DNA reads TGCGCCAGCAGCTTGGATTACGGGGAGCAGTACTTC.

This clone was seen more than once but under ten times. The rearrangement links TRBV27 to TRBJ2-7, with D hard to call. The CDR3 totals 13 residues. The V gene lost 6 bases and the J gene lost 2 bases, with 11 bases spanning the gap. The germline gives CDR1 MNHEY, CDR2 SMNVEV (reference sequence). CDR3 amino acids: CASRSNSAYEQYF. The CDR3 region has the DNA TGTGCCAGCAGGTCAAACAGCGCCTACGAGCAGTACTTC.

The chain joins TRBV10-3 to TRBJ2-7, with unresolved D. V lost 3 bases, J lost 0 bases, and 6 bases lay in between. This CDR3 is built from 13 residues. Germline values: CDR1 ENHRY, CDR2 SYGVKD. The CDR3 DNA follows: TGTGCCATCAGTGACGGCAGCTCCTACGAGCAGTACTTC. Amino acids: CAISDGSSYEQYF.

For this clone: Other nucleotide sequences in the sample specify the same CDR3. The V call is TRBV15, the J call TRBJ1-3; D not certain. The germline gives CDR1 LNHNV, CDR2 YYDKDF (reference sequence). V shed 0 bases and J shed 0 bases, with 9 bases lying between them. CDR3 length equals 16 residues. CDR3 in amino acids: CATSRDPGNSGNTIYF. The CDR3 DNA reads TGTGCCACCAGCAGAGATCCCGGGAACTCTGGAAACACCATATATTTT.

The chain links TRBV7-3 to TRBJ1-6, with no clear D. Trimming stripped 6 bases from V and 6 bases from J, with 18 bases between. The CDR3 consists of 16 residues. CDR1 SGHTA and CDR2 FQGTGA come from the germline V gene. CDR3 bases: TGTGCCAGCAGTCCTACTGGGGTTGGGGTTAATTCACCCCTCCACTTT. Encoded protein: CASSPTGVGVNSPLHF.

The gene calls are TRBV27 and TRBJ2-7; D is unclear. There are 14 residues in the CDR3. Per germline, CDR1 MNHEY and CDR2 SMNVEV (reference sequence). Deletions cut 2 bases from V and 2 bases from J, with 10 bases between. In nucleotides, the CDR3 is TGTGCCAGCAGTTTACTTGACGGAACCTACGAGCAGTACTTC. Encoded protein: CASSLLDGTYEQYF.

V usage is TRBV30 and J usage is TRBJ2-7, with 7 bases aligning to TRBD2. The V segment lost 2 bases and the J segment 3 bases; nucleotides outside the gene matches: 7. Germline CDR1 reads GTSNPN; CDR2 reads SVGIG (reference sequence). The CDR3 has 14 amino acids. The CDR3 nucleotides read TGTGCCTGGAGTCCTGTAGCGGGTATCTACGAGCAGTACTTC. Translated, it gives CAWSPVAGIYEQYF.

The DNA for the CDR3 is TGTGCCAGCTCACGATCCATAGGACAGGGGTATTCACCCCTCCACTTT. Translation gives CASSRSIGQGYSPLHF. The chain has TRBV18 and TRBJ1-6, with 9 bases matching TRBD1. The CDR3 extends over 16 amino acids. J lost 8 bases, V lost 4 bases, and 9 bases had no gene match. From germline, CDR1 is KGHSH and CDR2 LQKENI.

Only a few counts were recorded for this clone. An end of the junction does not agree with germline; a read error may underlie this. The V call is TRBV2, the J call TRBJ2-7; 8 bases map to TRBD2. CDR3 length: 14 residues. Per the germline V gene, CDR1 is SNHLY and CDR2 is FYNNEI. The CDR3 coding sequence is TGTGCCAGCACTGAAGCGGGGGTTTTTTACGAGCAGTACTTC. Its translation is CASTEAGVFYEQYF. The entire variable domain, with the rest obtained from reference TRBV2 and TRBJ2-7, is as follows: EPEVTQTPSHQVTQMGQEVILRCVPISNHLYFYWYRQILGQKVEFLVSFYNNEISEKSEIFDDQFSVERPDGSNFTLKIRSTKLEDSAMYFCASTEAGVFYEQYFGPGTRLTVT.

The chain joins TRBV18 to TRBJ2-1; the D gene is possibly TRBD1 (7 bases). CDR1 KGHSH and CDR2 LQKENI come from the germline V gene. The germline V and J ends were trimmed by 6 bases and 7 bases, with 19 bases remaining between them. This CDR3 has 15 residues. In nucleotides, the CDR3 is TGTGCCAGCTCCCCTAGCCGGACAGGACTAAATGAGCAGTTCTTC. Translating gives CASSPSRTGLNEQFF.

The chain links TRBV30 to TRBJ1-5; D remains ambiguous. This CDR3 contains 13 residues. Germline V gene lookup returns CDR1 GTSNPN and CDR2 SVGIG (reference sequence). The V gene lost 4 bases and the J gene lost 1 base, with 8 bases spanning the gap. The CDR3 sequence is CAWNRQSNQPQHF. In nucleotides, the CDR3 is TGTGCCTGGAATCGGCAAAGCAATCAGCCCCAGCATTTT.

This chain connects TRBV19 to TRBJ2-5; D is possibly TRBD1 (5 bases). CDR1 and CDR2 (germline): LNHDA, SQIVND (reference sequence). The V and J ends lost 5 bases and 7 bases respectively, with 14 bases between them. The CDR3 has 13 residues. The CDR3 here is CASSLQETRTQYF. The CDR3 DNA sequence: TGTGCCAGTAGTCTACAGGAGACAAGGACCCAGTACTTC.